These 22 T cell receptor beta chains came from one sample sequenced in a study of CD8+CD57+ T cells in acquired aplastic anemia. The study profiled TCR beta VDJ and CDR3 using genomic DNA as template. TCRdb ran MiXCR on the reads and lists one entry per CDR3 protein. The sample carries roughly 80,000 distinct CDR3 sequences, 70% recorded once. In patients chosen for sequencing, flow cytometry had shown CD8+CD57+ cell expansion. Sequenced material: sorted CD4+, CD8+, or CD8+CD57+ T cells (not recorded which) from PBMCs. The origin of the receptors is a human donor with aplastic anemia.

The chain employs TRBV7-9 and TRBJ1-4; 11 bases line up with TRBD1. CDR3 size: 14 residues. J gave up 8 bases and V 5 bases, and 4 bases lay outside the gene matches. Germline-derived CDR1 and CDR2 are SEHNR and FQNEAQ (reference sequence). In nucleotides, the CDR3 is TGTGCCAGCAGCCTGGGACAGGGGGGCGAAAAACTGTTTTTT. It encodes CASSLGQGGEKLFF.

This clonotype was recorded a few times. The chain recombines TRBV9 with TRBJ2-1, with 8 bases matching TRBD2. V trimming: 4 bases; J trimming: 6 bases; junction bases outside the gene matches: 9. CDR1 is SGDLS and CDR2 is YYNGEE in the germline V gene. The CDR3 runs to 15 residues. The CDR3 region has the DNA TGTGCCAGCAGCCACAGCGGGGGTGTGGGCAATGAGCAGTTCTTC. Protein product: CASSHSGGVGNEQFF.

This chain's CDR3 is CASRSTGDQPQHF. The CDR3 nucleotides read TGTGCCAGCAGATCGACAGGGGACCAGCCCCAGCATTTT. The chain links TRBV6-1 to TRBJ1-5; TRBD1 aligns across 8 bases. CDR1 MNHNS and CDR2 SASEGT come from the germline V gene. This CDR3 has 13 residues. V was pared by 6 bases and J by 7 bases, with 5 bases of the junction left unmatched.

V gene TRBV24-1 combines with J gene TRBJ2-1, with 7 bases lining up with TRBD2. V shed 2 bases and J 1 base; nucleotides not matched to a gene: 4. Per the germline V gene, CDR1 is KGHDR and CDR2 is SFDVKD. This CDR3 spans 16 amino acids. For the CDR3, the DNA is TGTGCCACCAGTGATTCGGGAGGTAGGTCCTACAATGAGCAGTTCTTC. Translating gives CATSDSGGRSYNEQFF.

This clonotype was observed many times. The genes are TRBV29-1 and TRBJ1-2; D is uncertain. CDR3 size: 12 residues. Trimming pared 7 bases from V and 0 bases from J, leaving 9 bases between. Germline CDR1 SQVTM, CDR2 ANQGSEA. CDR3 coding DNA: TGCAGCGCCTGGACGTCTAACTATGGCTACACCTTC. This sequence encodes CSAWTSNYGYTF.

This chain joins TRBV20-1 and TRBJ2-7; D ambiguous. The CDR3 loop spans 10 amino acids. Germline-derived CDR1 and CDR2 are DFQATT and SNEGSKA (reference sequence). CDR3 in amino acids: CTGHSYEQYF. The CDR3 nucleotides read TGCACTGGCCACTCCTACGAGCAGTACTTC.

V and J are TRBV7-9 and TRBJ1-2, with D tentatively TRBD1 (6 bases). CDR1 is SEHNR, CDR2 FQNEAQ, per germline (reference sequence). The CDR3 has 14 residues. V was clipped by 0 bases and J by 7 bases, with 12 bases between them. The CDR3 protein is CASSLAEGGSGYTF. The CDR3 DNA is TGTGCCAGCAGCTTAGCGGAGGGGGGCAGTGGCTACACCTTC.

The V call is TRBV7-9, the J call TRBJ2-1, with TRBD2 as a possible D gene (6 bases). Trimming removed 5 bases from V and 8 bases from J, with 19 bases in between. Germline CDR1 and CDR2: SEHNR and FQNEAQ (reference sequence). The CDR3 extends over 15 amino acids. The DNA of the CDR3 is TGTGCCAGCAGCACTCGAGGACTACAAGGGGATGAGCAGTTCTTC. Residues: CASSTRGLQGDEQFF.

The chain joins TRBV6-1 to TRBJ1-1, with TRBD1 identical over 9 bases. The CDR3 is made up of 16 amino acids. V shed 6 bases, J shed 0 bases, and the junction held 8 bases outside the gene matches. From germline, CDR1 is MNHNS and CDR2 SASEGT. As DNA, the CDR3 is TGTGCCAGCAGAGACGGACAGGGGCTCATGAACACTGAAGCTTTCTTT. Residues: CASRDGQGLMNTEAFF.

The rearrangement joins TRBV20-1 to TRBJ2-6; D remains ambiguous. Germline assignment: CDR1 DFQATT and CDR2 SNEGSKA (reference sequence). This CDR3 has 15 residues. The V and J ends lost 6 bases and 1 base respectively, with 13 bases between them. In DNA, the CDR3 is TGCAGTGCAGTATCGGGTGGATCTGGGGCCAACGTCCTGACTTTC. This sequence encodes CSAVSGGSGANVLTF.

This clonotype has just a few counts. The CDR3 DNA sequence: TGTGCCAGCAGTGACTCGGAGCATTCACCCCTCCACTTT. Its protein product is CASSDSEHSPLHF. The V and J genes are TRBV6-4 and TRBJ1-6; D unclear. V lost 0 bases to trimming and J lost 8 bases, with 5 bases between them. This CDR3 is built from 13 residues. CDR1 is MRHNA, CDR2 SNTAGT, per germline.

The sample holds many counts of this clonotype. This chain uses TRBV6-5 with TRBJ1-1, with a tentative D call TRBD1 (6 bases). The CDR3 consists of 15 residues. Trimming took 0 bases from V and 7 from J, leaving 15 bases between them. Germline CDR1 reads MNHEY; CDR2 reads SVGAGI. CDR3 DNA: TGTGCCAGCAGTTACTCGAACAGGGCTCCCATTGAAGCTTTCTTT. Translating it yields CASSYSNRAPIEAFF.

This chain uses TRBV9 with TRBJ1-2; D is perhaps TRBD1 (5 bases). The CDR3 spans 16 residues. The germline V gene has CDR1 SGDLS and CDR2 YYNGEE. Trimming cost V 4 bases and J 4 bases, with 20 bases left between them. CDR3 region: CASSPTGGGNPYGYTF. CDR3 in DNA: TGTGCCAGCAGCCCCACTGGCGGGGGGAATCCCTATGGCTACACCTTC.

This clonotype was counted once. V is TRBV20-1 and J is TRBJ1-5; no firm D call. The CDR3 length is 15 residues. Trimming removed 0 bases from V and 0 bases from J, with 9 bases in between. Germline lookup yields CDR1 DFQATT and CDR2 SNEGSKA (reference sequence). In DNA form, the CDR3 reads TGCAGTGCTAGAGATCGTCTAGATAGCAATCAGCCCCAGCATTTT. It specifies CSARDRLDSNQPQHF.

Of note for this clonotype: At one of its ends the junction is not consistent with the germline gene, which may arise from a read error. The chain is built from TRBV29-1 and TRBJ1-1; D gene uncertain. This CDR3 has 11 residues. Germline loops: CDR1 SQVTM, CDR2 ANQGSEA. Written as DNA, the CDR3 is TGCAGCTCCAGTACTGACACTGAAACTTTCTTT. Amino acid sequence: CSSSTDTETFF.

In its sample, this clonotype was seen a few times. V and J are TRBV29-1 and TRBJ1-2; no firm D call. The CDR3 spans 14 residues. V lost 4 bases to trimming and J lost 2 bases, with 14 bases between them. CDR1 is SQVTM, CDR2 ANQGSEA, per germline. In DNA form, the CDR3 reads TGCAGCGTTGCCCGGTTTCGGGGAAACTATGGCTACACCTTC. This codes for CSVARFRGNYGYTF.

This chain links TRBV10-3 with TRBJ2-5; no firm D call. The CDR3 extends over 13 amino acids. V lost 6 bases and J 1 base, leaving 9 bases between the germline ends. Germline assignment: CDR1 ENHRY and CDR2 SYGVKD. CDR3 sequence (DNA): TGTGCCATCAGGGGGTCAAGCCAAGAGACCCAGTACTTC. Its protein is CAIRGSSQETQYF.

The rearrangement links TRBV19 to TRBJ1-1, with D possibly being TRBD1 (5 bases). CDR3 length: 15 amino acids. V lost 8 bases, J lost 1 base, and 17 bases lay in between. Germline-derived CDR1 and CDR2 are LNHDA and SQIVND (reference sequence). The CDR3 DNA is TGTGCCAGTCTTCAGTTTGGGGCAGGGAACACTGAAGCTTTCTTT. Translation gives CASLQFGAGNTEAFF.

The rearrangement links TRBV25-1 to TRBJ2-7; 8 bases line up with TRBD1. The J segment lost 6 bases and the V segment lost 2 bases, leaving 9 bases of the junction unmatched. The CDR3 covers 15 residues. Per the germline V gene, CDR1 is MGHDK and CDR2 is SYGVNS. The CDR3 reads CASSEGYGGQGEQYF. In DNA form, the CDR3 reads TGTGCCAGCAGTGAAGGATACGGAGGACAGGGCGAGCAGTACTTC.

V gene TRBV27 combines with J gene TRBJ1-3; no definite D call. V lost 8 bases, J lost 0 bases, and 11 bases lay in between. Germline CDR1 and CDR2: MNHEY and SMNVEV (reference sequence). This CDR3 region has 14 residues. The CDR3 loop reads CASRSVSSGNTIYF. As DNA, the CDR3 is TGTGCCAGCCGCTCGGTTAGCTCTGGAAACACCATATATTTT.

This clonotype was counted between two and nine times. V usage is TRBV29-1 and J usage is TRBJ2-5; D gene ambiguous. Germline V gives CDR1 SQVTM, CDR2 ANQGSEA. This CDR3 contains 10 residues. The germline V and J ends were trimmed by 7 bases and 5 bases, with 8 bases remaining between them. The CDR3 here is CSATVETQYF. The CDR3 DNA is TGCAGCGCAACAGTCGAGACCCAGTACTTC.

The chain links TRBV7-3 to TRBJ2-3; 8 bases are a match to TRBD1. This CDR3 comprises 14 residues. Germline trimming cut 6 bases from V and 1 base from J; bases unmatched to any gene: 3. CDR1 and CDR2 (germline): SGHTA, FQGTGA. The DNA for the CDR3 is TGTGCCAGCAGGCAACAGGGGGGCACAGATACGCAGTATTTT. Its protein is CASRQQGGTDTQYF.